This T cell receptor beta chain was sequenced during a study of post-analysis software for immune sequencing data. Incorporated into the TCR beta cDNA libraries were unique molecular identifiers, which served to reduce PCR and sequencing biases. The T cell input of roughly 0.95 to 10 million gave roughly 500,000 cDNA molecules. Each CDR3 protein is one row after TCRdb ran MiXCR on the PCR reads. This table holds about 770,000 distinct CDR3 sequences, just over 45% found once. Findings and caveats of the study: The F measure placed samples prepared in the same batch into strongly shared clusters. A significant reduction in normalized Chao1 diversity was observed in multiple sclerosis patients versus controls.

Of note for this clonotype: Its antigen is not known.

The receptor's source is a girl aged 5-17 years with multiple sclerosis. Sequenced sample: blood.

Here the CDR3 DNA reads TGTGCCGGGGATCGGGAGACCGCGTACAATGAGCAGTTCTTC. Encoded protein: CAGDRETAYNEQFF. V usage is TRBV12-3 or TRBV12-4 and J usage is TRBJ2-1; tentatively, D is TRBD2 (6 bases). The CDR3 contains 14 residues. Between the trimmed V and J ends, which lost 11 bases and 4 bases, there was a span of 18 bases.